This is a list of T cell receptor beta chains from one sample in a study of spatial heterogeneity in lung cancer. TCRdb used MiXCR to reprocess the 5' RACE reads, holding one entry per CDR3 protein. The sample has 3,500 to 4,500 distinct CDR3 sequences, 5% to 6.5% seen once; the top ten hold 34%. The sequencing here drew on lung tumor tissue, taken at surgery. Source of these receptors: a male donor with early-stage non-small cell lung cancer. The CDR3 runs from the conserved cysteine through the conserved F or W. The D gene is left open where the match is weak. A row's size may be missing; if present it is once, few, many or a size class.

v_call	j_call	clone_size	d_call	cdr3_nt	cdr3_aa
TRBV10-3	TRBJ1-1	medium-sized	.	TGTGCCATCAAACCGGAGACAGGGAACACTGAAGCTTTCTTT	CAIKPETGNTEAFF
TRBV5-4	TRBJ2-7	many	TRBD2	TGTGCCAGCAGCTTGAGCCCCAGCGGGAGGAGCGAGCAGTACTTC	CASSLSPSGRSEQYF
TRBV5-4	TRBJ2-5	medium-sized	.	TGTGCCAGCAGCCCCTCCGGGAGTAAGGAGACCCAGTACTTC	CASSPSGSKETQYF
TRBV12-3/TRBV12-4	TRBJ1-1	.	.	TGTGCCAGCACCAATAGGGTCAGGAACACTGAAGCTTTCTTT	CASTNRVRNTEAFF
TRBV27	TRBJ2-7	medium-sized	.	TGTGCCAGCAGTCTGAAACTCGGACTTCTCGTGGAGCAGTACTTC	CASSLKLGLLVEQYF
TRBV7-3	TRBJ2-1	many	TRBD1	TGTGCCAGCAGCACCGGGACAGGGAGCTCCTACAATGAGCAGTTCTTC	CASSTGTGSSYNEQFF
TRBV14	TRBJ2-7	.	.	TGTGCCAGCAGCCAAACAGGCGAGCAGTACTTC	CASSQTGEQYF
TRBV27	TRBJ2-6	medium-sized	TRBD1	TGTGCCAGCGCAGCGAGGACAGGGAGCTCTGGGGCCAACGTCCTGACTTTC	CASAARTGSSGANVLTF
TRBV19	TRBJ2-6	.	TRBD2	TGTGCCAGTAAACTAGCGGGTCTGTCCTCTGGGGCCAACGTCCTGACTTTC	CASKLAGLSSGANVLTF
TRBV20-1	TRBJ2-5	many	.	TGCAGTGGCAGGCGGAGCGTACAAGAGACCCAGTACTTC	CSGRRSVQETQYF
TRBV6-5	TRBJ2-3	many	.	TGTGCCAGCAGTTACGGAGGGGGGACAGATACGCAGTATTTT	CASSYGGGTDTQYF
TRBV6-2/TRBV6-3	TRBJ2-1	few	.	TGTGCCAGCAGTTACTTGGAGCGCAATGAGCAGTTCTTC	CASSYLERNEQFF
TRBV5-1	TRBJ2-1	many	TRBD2	TGCGCCAGCAGTCCGGGACTAGCGGGGGCGTACTACAATGAGCAGTTCTTC	CASSPGLAGAYYNEQFF
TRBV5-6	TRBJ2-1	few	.	TGTGCCAGCAGCTTAGATAGGACGGGCAATGAGCAGTTCTTC	CASSLDRTGNEQFF
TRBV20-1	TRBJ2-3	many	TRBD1	TGCAGTGCTAGTGGGGCAGGGGGCTTAGATACGCAGTATTTT	CSASGAGGLDTQYF
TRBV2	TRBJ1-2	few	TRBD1	TGTGCCAGCAGCTCCCCGGACAGGGGTGTCTATGGCTACACCTTC	CASSSPDRGVYGYTF
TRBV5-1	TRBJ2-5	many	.	TGCGCCAGCAGCTTGGGTCTAGCCGGAGGGGAGACCCAGTACTTC	CASSLGLAGGETQYF
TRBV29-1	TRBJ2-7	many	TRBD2	TGCAGCGTGATCGGGACTAGCGGGAGACGGTACGAGCAGTACTTC	CSVIGTSGRRYEQYF
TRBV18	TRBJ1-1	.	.	TGTGCCAGCTCACCGGCAAACACTGAAGCTTTCTTT	CASSPANTEAFF
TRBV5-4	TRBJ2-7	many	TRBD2	TGTGCCAGCAGCCCCTTTAGCGGGGGGGGAACCTACGAGCAGTACTTC	CASSPFSGGGTYEQYF
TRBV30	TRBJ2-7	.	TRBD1	TGTGCCTGGAGTGTACTTAGGGACAGAACCTACGAGCAGTACTTC	CAWSVLRDRTYEQYF
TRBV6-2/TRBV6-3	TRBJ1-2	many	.	TGTGCCAGCAGCCTGGGCAGCTATGGCTACACCTTC	CASSLGSYGYTF
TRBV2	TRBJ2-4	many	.	TGTGCCAGCAGTGAGAGGGTAGCCAAAAACATTCAGTACTTC	CASSERVAKNIQYF
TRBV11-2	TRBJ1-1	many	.	TGTGCCAGCAGCTTAGCGGGGGGGAACACTGAAGCTTTCTTT	CASSLAGGNTEAFF
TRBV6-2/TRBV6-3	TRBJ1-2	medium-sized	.	TGTGCCAGCAGTTCGGGACTACTACACTATGGCTACACCTTC	CASSSGLLHYGYTF
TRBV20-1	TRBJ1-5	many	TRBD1	TGCAGTGCTACCGGACAGGGCGACCAGCCCCAGCATTTT	CSATGQGDQPQHF
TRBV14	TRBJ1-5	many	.	TGTGCCAGCAGCCAGGGACACTATAGCAATCAGCCCCAGCATTTT	CASSQGHYSNQPQHF
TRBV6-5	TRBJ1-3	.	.	TGTGCCAGCACCTACGGTCTTGGGAACACCATATATTTT	CASTYGLGNTIYF
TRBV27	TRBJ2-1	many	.	TGTGCCAGCAGTACCCTTGGGGGGCTGTCCTACAATGAGCAGTTCTTC	CASSTLGGLSYNEQFF
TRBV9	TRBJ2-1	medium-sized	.	TGTGCCAGCAGCGTAGAAAAGGTTCGACCGCATGAGCAGTTCTTC	CASSVEKVRPHEQFF
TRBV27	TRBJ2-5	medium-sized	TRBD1	TGTGCCAGCAGAGAGACAGGGGACGTGACCCAGTACTTC	CASRETGDVTQYF
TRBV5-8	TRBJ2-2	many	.	TGTGCCAGCAGCGAGTGGGGGTCCGGGGAGCTGTTTTTT	CASSEWGSGELFF
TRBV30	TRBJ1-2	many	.	TGTGCCTGGAGTGTAGAGCCCCTTCGTGGCTACACCTTC	CAWSVEPLRGYTF
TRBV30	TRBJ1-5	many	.	TGTGCCTGGAGTTTAAAGGGTGGAAGCAATCAGCCCCAGCATTTT	CAWSLKGGSNQPQHF
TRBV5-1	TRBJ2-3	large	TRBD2	TGCGCCAGCAGCATTGGCGGGGGGGAAGATACGCAGTATTTT	CASSIGGGEDTQYF
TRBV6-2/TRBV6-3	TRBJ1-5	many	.	TGTGCCAGCAGTTACCAGGGCTTGCCCCAGCATTTT	CASSYQGLPQHF